These 24 T cell receptor beta chains came from one sample sequenced in a study of control samples from healthy donors and cancer patients. The assay was immunoSEQ multiplex PCR, and TCRdb's table has in-frame clones only and misses some. The sample lists approximately 220,000 clones, roughly 94% seen once, with approximately 1.5% in the top ten. The sample taken for sequencing was blood. These receptors came from a man aged 50 or older in good health.

A single count supports this clone. The chain uses TRBV28 and TRBJ2-7; either TRBD1 or TRBD2 may supply D (6 bases each). The V and J ends lost 6 bases and 9 bases respectively, with 21 bases between them. CDR1 and CDR2 (germline): MDHEN, SYDVKM. The CDR3 spans 14 residues. CDR3 DNA: TGTGCCAGCAGGGGACACGGAGGGGGTGGTGGGCAGTACGTC. This gives the protein CASRGHGGGGGQYV.

The V and J genes are TRBV28 and TRBJ2-1; no firm D call. Germline assignment: CDR1 MDHEN and CDR2 SYDVKM. CDR3 length equals 17 residues. Deletions cut 4 bases from V and 1 base from J, with 17 bases between. In DNA form, the CDR3 reads TGTGCCAGCAGTTCCAGACTGCTATCCTATTCCTACAATGAGCAGTTCTTC. Protein: CASSSRLLSYSYNEQFF.

The chain is built from TRBV2 and TRBJ1-3; 9 positions match TRBD1. J lost 4 bases, V lost 6 bases, and 1 base had no gene match. This CDR3 has 13 amino acids. In germline, CDR1 is SNHLY, CDR2 FYNNEI. The CDR3 loop reads CASRDRGGNTIYF. CDR3 nucleotides: TGTGCCAGCAGAGACAGGGGGGGAAACACCATATATTTT.

This clone has only a few counts. The V gene is TRBV7-9, the J gene TRBJ2-3; maybe TRBD2 (5 bases). The CDR3 covers 13 residues. CDR1 and CDR2 from the germline V gene are SEHNR and FQNEAQ (reference sequence). Trimming left V 11 bases short and J 0 bases short, with 12 bases between. The CDR3, as DNA: TGTGCCGGCGGGCGGAGAAGCACAGATACGCAGTATTTT. Amino acid sequence: CAGGRRSTDTQYF.

The chain couples TRBV2 to TRBJ2-2; no clear D. The CDR3 totals 13 residues. Germline CDR1 SNHLY, CDR2 FYNNEI. Trimming took 8 bases from V and 2 from J, leaving 9 bases between them. This chain's CDR3 is CASRTENTGELFF. The CDR3 nucleotides are TGTGCCAGCCGGACGGAAAACACCGGGGAGCTGTTTTTT.

The gene calls are TRBV12-3 or TRBV12-4 and TRBJ2-5; TRBD2 might be the D (5 bases). Trimming shortened V by 5 bases and J by 5 bases, and 12 bases separated the two germline ends. This CDR3 spans 13 amino acids. Written as DNA, the CDR3 is TGTGCCAGCAGTAAACAACTAGGGGAGACCCAGTACTTC. Amino acid sequence: CASSKQLGETQYF.

This rearrangement joins TRBV5-1 to TRBJ1-3; TRBD1 matches at 7 bases. The CDR3 length is 17 residues. The ends lost 4 bases at V and 0 bases at J; junction bases unmatched: 10. The V gene's germline CDR1 is SGHRS and CDR2 YFSETQ. The CDR3, as DNA: TGCGCCAGCAGCCCTCAACCGGGACAGAGCTCTGGAAACACCATATATTTT. It translates to CASSPQPGQSSGNTIYF.

V and J are TRBV6-5 and TRBJ2-2; 9 bases agree with TRBD2. Trimming removed 9 bases from V and 5 bases from J; junction bases left unmatched: 7. The CDR3 spans 14 residues. CDR1 is MNHEY and CDR2 is SVGAGI in the germline V gene. In DNA, the CDR3 is TGTGCCAGTAGGAGCGGGGGGTATACCGGGGAGCTGTTTTTT. Its protein is CASRSGGYTGELFF.

This clone was recorded once. V gene TRBV7-6 combines with J gene TRBJ2-2, with D perhaps TRBD1 (6 bases). Germline V gene lookup returns CDR1 SGHVS and CDR2 FNYEAQ. V was pared by 1 base and J by 1 base, with 7 bases between. The CDR3 runs 15 residues. CDR3 in amino acids: CASSLETGNTGELFF. As DNA, the CDR3 is TGTGCCAGCAGCTTAGAGACAGGGAACACCGGGGAGCTGTTTTTT.

The chain joins TRBV27 to TRBJ2-5, with 8 bases identical to TRBD1. Trimming took 4 bases from V and 4 from J; bases not matched to a gene: 11. Germline CDR1 and CDR2: MNHEY and SMNVEV (reference sequence). This CDR3 has 16 amino acids. The CDR3 loop reads CASSSLNPGQGETQYF. CDR3 sequence (DNA): TGTGCCAGCAGTTCCCTAAACCCCGGACAGGGAGAGACCCAGTACTTC.

The V gene is TRBV3-1 (or the pseudogene TRBV3-2), the J gene TRBJ2-7; D is unclear. With 4 bases removed from V and 0 bases from J, the gap between germline ends came to 7 bases. The CDR3 is made up of 13 amino acids. Germline V gives CDR1 LGHDT, CDR2 YNNKEL (reference sequence). The CDR3 DNA reads TGTGCCAGCAGCCTACATGTCTCCTACGAGCAGTACTTC. It specifies CASSLHVSYEQYF.

The chain is built from TRBV28 and TRBJ1-1; no clear D gene. Germline V gives CDR1 MDHEN, CDR2 SYDVKM. This CDR3 comprises 12 residues. V lost 8 bases, J lost 2 bases, and 9 bases lay in between. Here the CDR3 reads CASLERNTEAFF. CDR3 in DNA: TGTGCCAGCCTGGAGCGAAACACTGAAGCTTTCTTT.

V gene TRBV9 combines with J gene TRBJ1-5, with D perhaps matching TRBD1 (6 bases). The CDR3 is made up of 11 amino acids. Germline V CDR1 and CDR2: SGDLS, YYNGEE. The CDR3 region is CVWGQGQPQHF. CDR3 coding DNA: TGTGTCTGGGGGCAAGGTCAGCCCCAGCATTTT.

This chain connects TRBV19 to TRBJ1-5; unclear D gene. The CDR3 loop spans 15 amino acids. Per germline, CDR1 LNHDA and CDR2 SQIVND (reference sequence). Trimming took 4 bases from V and 3 from J, leaving 13 bases between them. Written as DNA, the CDR3 is TGTGCCAGTAGTAATATAGGAGCCGACAATCAGCCCCAGCATTTT. Translation: CASSNIGADNQPQHF.

The rearrangement joins TRBV7-9 to TRBJ2-2; possibly TRBD2 for D (5 bases). The CDR3 is 13 amino acids. The germline V gene encodes CDR1 SEHNR and CDR2 FQNEAQ (reference sequence). V lost 3 bases and J lost 6, with 8 bases in between. Here the CDR3 DNA reads TGTGCCAGCAGCTTCGAGGGCCCCGGGGAGCTGTTTTTT. This gives the protein CASSFEGPGELFF.

The CDR3 nucleotides are TGTGCCAGCAGCTTGGACGGGGCAACTAATGAAAAACTGTTTTTT. It specifies CASSLDGATNEKLFF. J is TRBJ1-4 and V is TRBV5-8; D uncertain. The CDR3 has 15 amino acids. Germline V gene data show CDR1 as SGHTS and CDR2 as YDEGEE. Between the trimmed V and J ends, which lost 0 bases and 0 bases, there was a span of 6 bases.

V and J are TRBV5-1 and TRBJ2-7; 7 bases agree with TRBD1. V dropped 0 bases and J dropped 4; count of bases not matched to a gene: 7. CDR1 is SGHRS, CDR2 YFSETQ, per germline. There are 15 residues in the CDR3. For the CDR3, the DNA is TGCGCCAGCAGCTTGGGGTCGGGACAGTTATACGAGCAGTACTTC. Amino acids: CASSLGSGQLYEQYF.

The chain couples TRBV29-1 to TRBJ2-1; 10 bases are a match to TRBD1. Germline lookup yields CDR1 SQVTM and CDR2 ANQGSEA. J was trimmed by 2 bases and V by 7 bases; bases with no gene match: 8. This CDR3 has 15 residues. CDR3 in DNA: TGCAGCGGCCTTGGACAGGGGGTCCCCTACAATGAGCAGTTCTTC. Its translation: CSGLGQGVPYNEQFF.

The CDR3 region has the DNA TGTGCCAGCAGTTCCCGGGGTCGGGGGGGCCGTGACACAGATACGCAGTATTTT. Residues: CASSSRGRGGRDTDTQYF. The gene calls are TRBV7-2 and TRBJ2-3; 8 bases are a match to TRBD2. The germline CDR1 and CDR2 sequences are SGHTA and FQGNSA. The CDR3 length is 18 residues. Losses at the gene ends were 6 bases for V and 2 bases for J; bases not matched to a gene: 16. The whole variable domain, filled in from reference TRBV7-2 and TRBJ2-3, reads GAGVSQSPSNKVTEKGKDVELRCDPISGHTALYWYRQSLGQGLEFLIYFQGNSAPDKSGLPSDRFSAERTGGSVSTLTIQRTQQEDSAVYLCASSSRGRGGRDTDTQYFGPGTRLTVL.

This rearrangement joins TRBV9 to TRBJ2-2; D unresolved. V was pared by 4 bases and J by 3 bases, with 10 bases between. The CDR3 is 14 amino acids. CDR1 and CDR2 (germline): SGDLS, YYNGEE. The CDR3 sequence is CASSSLLHTGELFF. As DNA, the CDR3 is TGTGCCAGCAGCTCTTTACTCCACACCGGGGAGCTGTTTTTT.

This clone was observed once. The V gene is TRBV5-1, the J gene TRBJ1-5; D gene uncertain. With 4 bases removed from V and 6 bases from J, the gap between germline ends came to 11 bases. The germline V gene has CDR1 SGHRS and CDR2 YFSETQ. This CDR3 spans 13 amino acids. The CDR3 region has the DNA TGCGCCAGCAGCGTCTTTCCGGGTCAGCCCCAGCATTTT. Translating gives CASSVFPGQPQHF.

The chain links TRBV30 to TRBJ2-7; a possible D gene is TRBD1 (5 bases). The CDR3 sequence is 11 residues long. V was clipped by 4 bases and J by 5 bases, with 9 bases between them. Germline values: CDR1 GTSNPN, CDR2 SVGIG (reference sequence). DNA for the CDR3: TGTGCCTGGAAAGACAGAGACGAGCAGTACTTC. As protein: CAWKDRDEQYF. Supplemented by reference TRBV30 and TRBJ2-7, the full variable domain reads SQTIHQWPATLVQPVGSPLSLECTVEGTSNPNLYWYRQAAGRGLQLLFYSVGIGQISSEVPQNLSASRPQDRQFILSSKKLLLSDSGFYLCAWKDRDEQYFGPGTRLTVT.

This clone was picked up one time. The chain recombines TRBV2 with TRBJ2-1; the D gene is possibly TRBD1 (6 bases). The CDR3 is 13 residues long. With 2 bases removed from V and 15 bases from J, the gap between germline ends came to 17 bases. Looked up from germline, CDR1 is SNHLY and CDR2 is FYNNEI. CDR3 nucleotides: TGTGCCAGCAGTGAACAGGGACAAGGGCATGCGTTCTTC. Translating gives CASSEQGQGHAFF.

The chain carries TRBV7-2 and TRBJ1-4; 7 positions agree with TRBD1. J was trimmed by 6 bases and V by 5 bases; bases with no gene match: 6. The CDR3 contains 14 residues. CDR1 is SGHTA and CDR2 is FQGNSA in the germline V gene. The CDR3 sequence: CASSQPGQHEKLFF. CDR3 coding DNA: TGTGCCAGCAGCCAACCGGGACAGCATGAAAAACTGTTTTTT.